Listed below are T cell receptor beta chains from one sample, sequenced in a study of CD8 T cells in Susac syndrome. Each CDR3 protein is one row after TCRdb ran MiXCR on the immunoSEQ multiplex PCR reads. Among about 150,000 distinct CDR3 sequences listed, 90% to 95% were seen once. What was sequenced was CD4+ T cells from PBMCs. These receptors all stem from a human donor in good health. Each CDR3 is given with its conserved first and last residue. Fields, in order: J gene, V gene, CDR3 protein.

TRBJ1-5	TRBV6-6	CASGTPRPQPQHF
TRBJ2-1	TRBV23-1	CASSPCSGLTGPYNEQFF
TRBJ1-3	TRBV7-2	CASRGGWQNTIYF
TRBJ1-4	TRBV3-1	CASSQEGTGATNEKLFF
TRBJ1-6	TRBV10-1	CASSGGARNSPLHF
TRBJ1-2	TRBV7-9	CASSSRTEDYGYTF
TRBJ2-3	TRBV29-1	CSVRVQGGTDTQYF
TRBJ2-7	TRBV6-1	CASTVGLAGYEQYF
TRBJ2-3	TRBV30	CAWRKTGEGTDTQYF
TRBJ2-7	TRBV4-3	CASSQEGRQTEQYF
TRBJ1-1	TRBV5-1	CASSLRGLNTEVFF
TRBJ2-7	TRBV28	CASSLVGTSGSYEQYF
TRBJ1-5	TRBV20-1	CSALWDSNQPQHF
TRBJ2-1	TRBV29-1	CSGGTSGSASYNEQFF
TRBJ2-7	TRBV9	CASSRRLTGEGHEQYF
TRBJ2-6	TRBV6-1	CASSFRKANVLTF
TRBJ1-1	TRBV5-6	CASSPITNRGRSFF
TRBJ2-7	TRBV6-1	CASSEWSVSYEQYF
TRBJ1-2	TRBV6-5	CASSYRRQGGDGYTF
TRBJ2-7	TRBV30	CAWSRGISYEQYF
TRBJ2-7	TRBV28	CASSSGQGTPYEQYF
TRBJ2-1	TRBV30	CAWSDVWAGEQFF
TRBJ1-1	TRBV12-3/TRBV12-4	CASSYTGNTEAFF
TRBJ2-1	TRBV20-1	CSARGGGLSYNEQFF
TRBJ1-2	TRBV14	CASSQSPNYGYTF
TRBJ2-7	TRBV6-2/TRBV6-3	CATHGVVVYEQYF
TRBJ2-4	TRBV29-1	CSVQGQGAKNIQYF
TRBJ1-4	TRBV6-2/TRBV6-3	CASSPGGYSEKLFF
TRBJ1-1	TRBV10-2	CASSEQGELGAFF
TRBJ1-6	TRBV18	CASSPYRDPIRNSPLHF